This T cell receptor beta chain was obtained from a study of blood T cells in healthy people across ages. The study, taken as a whole, reports: There was a strong correlation between TCR beta diversity and naive T cell percentage.

This CDR3 spans 14 amino acids. The V end was cut by 4 bases, the J end by 2 bases, with 9 bases between. Germline values: CDR1 ENHRY, CDR2 SYGVKD. The use of a sample-barcoded 5' primer and a J-beta primer mix characterized a second PCR of about 6 to 11 cycles. One entry per CDR3 protein results from TCRdb running MiXCR on the 5' RACE reads. Here the sample spans some 1.7 million distinct CDR3 sequences, approximately 28% being singletons. This clonotype has ten or more counts. Its antigen remains unknown. Sequencing used blood. The TCR comes from a woman in her thirties in good health. The chain couples TRBV10-3 to TRBJ1-5; no reliable D call. The CDR3 DNA reads TGTGCCATCAGTGCCACCACGGGCAATCAGCCCCAGCATTTT. As protein: CAISATTGNQPQHF.